One and the same sample provided the 5 T cell receptor beta chains below, sequenced in a study of shared clonotypes between healthy human individuals. Libraries were prepared by immunoSEQ multiplex PCR; TCRdb keeps only in-frame clonotypes and omits some of them. The sample consists of millions of clones, around nine tenths of them appearing once. The sequencing sample was made of naive CD4+ T cells sorted from blood. Subset denoted: CD45RA+ positively selected. The receptors were sampled from a man aged 18 to 29 in good health.

The chain couples TRBV30 to TRBJ2-3; D unclear. The CDR3 runs 14 residues. Trimming pared 0 bases from V and 0 bases from J, leaving 7 bases between. Germline CDR1 reads GTSNPN; CDR2 reads SVGIG (reference sequence). In nucleotides, the CDR3 is TGTGCCTGGAGTGTCCAGGTTAGCACAGATACGCAGTATTTT. This encodes CAWSVQVSTDTQYF.

V and J are TRBV27 and TRBJ2-2, with a weak D call TRBD1 (6 bases). The V end lost 5 bases, the J end lost 3 bases, and 10 bases lay between the germline ends. CDR1 and CDR2 (germline): MNHEY, SMNVEV (reference sequence). This CDR3 has 14 amino acids. Written as DNA, the CDR3 is TGTGCCAGCAGTGGTTACAGGGACACCGGGGAGCTGTTTTTT. Translated, it gives CASSGYRDTGELFF.

The chain has TRBV7-2 and TRBJ1-6; 8 bases align to TRBD1. With V trimmed by 7 bases and J by 7 bases, 6 bases remained unmatched. Germline CDR1 and CDR2: SGHTA and FQGNSA. The CDR3 totals 14 residues. The DNA for the CDR3 is TGTGCCAGCACCGTAACAGGGGGGAATTCACCCCTCCACTTT. Its translation: CASTVTGGNSPLHF. The complete variable domain, with remaining parts taken from reference TRBV7-2 and TRBJ1-6, reads GAGVSQSPSNKVTEKGKDVELRCDPISGHTALYWYRQSLGQGLEFLIYFQGNSAPDKSGLPSDRFSAERTGGSVSTLTIQRTQQEDSAVYLCASTVTGGNSPLHFGNGTRLTVT.

This clone was seen just once. Other DNA sequences in this sample translate to the same CDR3. The chain uses TRBV18 and TRBJ2-2; D might be TRBD1 (5 bases). The germline gives CDR1 KGHSH, CDR2 LQKENI. V lost 3 bases and J lost 5, with 13 bases in between. This CDR3 is built from 15 residues. The CDR3 sequence: CASSPGTGVTGELFF. The CDR3 DNA is TGTGCCAGCTCACCCGGCACAGGCGTTACCGGGGAGCTGTTTTTT.

The chain employs TRBV5-1 and TRBJ1-1, with D perhaps matching TRBD1 (6 bases). The ends were cut back, 3 bases at V and 3 bases at J, with 12 bases in the middle. Germline V lookup: CDR1 SGHRS, CDR2 YFSETQ. The CDR3 totals 14 residues. For the CDR3, the DNA is TGCGCCAGCAGCTCTACAGGGACCTACACTGAAGCTTTCTTT. Translated, it gives CASSSTGTYTEAFF.